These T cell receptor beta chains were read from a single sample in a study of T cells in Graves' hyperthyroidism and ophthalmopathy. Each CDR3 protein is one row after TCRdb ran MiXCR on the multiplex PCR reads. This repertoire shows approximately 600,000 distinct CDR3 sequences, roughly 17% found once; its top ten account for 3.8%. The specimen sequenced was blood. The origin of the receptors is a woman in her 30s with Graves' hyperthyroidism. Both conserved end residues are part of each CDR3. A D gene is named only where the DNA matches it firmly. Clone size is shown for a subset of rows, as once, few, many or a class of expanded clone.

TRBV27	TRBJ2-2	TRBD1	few	TGTGCCAGCAGTACCCCCACAGGGGTCGACACCGGGGAGCTGTTTTTT	CASSTPTGVDTGELFF
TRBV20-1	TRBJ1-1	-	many	TGCAGTGCTATTACAACAGGCCACACTGAAGCTTTCTTT	CSAITTGHTEAFF
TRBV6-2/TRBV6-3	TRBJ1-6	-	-	TGTGCCAGCAGCGGGACACCTTCACCCCTCCACTTT	CASSGTPSPLHF
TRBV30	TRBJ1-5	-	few	TGTGCCTGGAGCCCCAGGGGTGGTCAGCCCCAGCATTTT	CAWSPRGGQPQHF
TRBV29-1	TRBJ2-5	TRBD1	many	TGCAGCGCCCGTAGACAGGGCGGAGAGACCCAGTACTTC	CSARRQGGETQYF
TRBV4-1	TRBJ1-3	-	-	TGCGCCAGCAGCCTAGAACCCTCTGGAAACACCATATATTTT	CASSLEPSGNTIYF
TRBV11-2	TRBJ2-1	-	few	TGTGCCAGCAGCCCCCCCCTAGCCCGGGAATCGCAGTTCTTC	CASSPPLARESQFF
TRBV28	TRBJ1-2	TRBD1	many	TGTGCCAGCAGTACACAAGCCCGGGGGACAGGCTATGGCTACACCTTC	CASSTQARGTGYGYTF
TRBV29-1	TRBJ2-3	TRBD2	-	TGCAGCGTTGAGACTAGCGGCGTCACAGATACGCAGTATTTT	CSVETSGVTDTQYF
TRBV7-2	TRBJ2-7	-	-	TGTGCCAGCAGCTTAGTCCCGAGTCTGTACGAGCAGTACTTC	CASSLVPSLYEQYF
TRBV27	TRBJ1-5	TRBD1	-	TGTGCCAGCAGTGGCGGGACAGGGGGTTCTTATAGCAATCAGCCCCAGCATTTT	CASSGGTGGSYSNQPQHF
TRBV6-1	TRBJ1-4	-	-	TGTGCCAGCAGGGGACGGATCAATGAAAAACTGTTTTTT	CASRGRINEKLFF
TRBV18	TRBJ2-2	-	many	TGTGCCAGCTCACCCGTCTCAGGCGGCCCCGGGGAGCTGTTTTTT	CASSPVSGGPGELFF
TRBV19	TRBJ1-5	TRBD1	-	TGTGCCAGTAGTGTTTTCGGGACAGGGGATCAGCCCCAGCATTTT	CASSVFGTGDQPQHF
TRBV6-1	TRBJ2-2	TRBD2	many	TGTGCCAGCAGTGGGTCAGCGGGAGAGTTAAACACCGGGGAGCTGTTTTTT	CASSGSAGELNTGELFF
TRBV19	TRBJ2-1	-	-	TGTGCCAGTCCTAACAATGAGCAGTTCTTC	CASPNNEQFF
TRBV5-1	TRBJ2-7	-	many	TGCGCCAGCAGCTTGGAGGGGTCCTCGCTATACGAGCAGTACTTC	CASSLEGSSLYEQYF
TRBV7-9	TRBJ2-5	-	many	TGTGCCAGCAGCTTAGGGTTCGGCAGGGAAGAGACCCAGTACTTC	CASSLGFGREETQYF